This paragraph covers one T cell receptor beta chain sequence. The clone's antigen remains unknown. Base qualities are not at hand, and no much larger clone is one base apart. This sample was included in a study of blood T cell repertoires in COVID-19 (dated by TCRdb to the early 2020s). About the study as a whole: Collaborator samples came from the United States, Italy and Spain and covered acute and convalescent phases of COVID-19. The prospective study material was composed of cDNA or gDNA derived from T cells, B-cell-depleted T cells, or PBMCs. Deeply sampled blood TCRbeta repertoires from subjects exposed to, actively infected with, or recovered from COVID-19 were included in the dataset. The repertoires were released in a freely available public database meant as a resource for research on the immune response to SARS-CoV-2. The samples were drawn from two sources: the first 160 participants of the ongoing ImmuneRACE study, and 950 to 1,500 subjects contributed by 6 global collaborators. Sample metadata almost always included a de-identified subject ID, COVID-19 status, age in years and sex. HLA class I and class II types, where available, came from metadata supplied by the sample provider rather than from assay-based typing. Overall results and qualifications from the work: The quantity of clinical and demographic metadata differed by source and by participant and was supplied without curation.

Including the terminal cysteine and phenylalanine, the CDR3 comprises 15 residues. Only CDR3 DNA is held: 45 bases, read in frame from base 1. Reading the germline V gene gives CDR1 SGHTA and CDR2 FQGNSA. The trim is 5 bases for V and 9 bases for J, with a gap of 20 bases between the germline ends. TCRbeta CDR3 regions were amplified from genomic DNA using the immunoSEQ Assay, a bias-controlled multiplex PCR. The study's own analysis went as follows. Nucleated cell counts per sample were estimated from amplification of reference gene primers within the assay. Sequence reads were collapsed and filtered to measure the absolute abundance of every unique TCRbeta CDR3 rearrangement. For each sample, productive Simpson clonality was calculated by taking the square root of Simpson's diversity index across productive rearrangements. Entries here come from immuneACCESS through TCRdb and include only in-frame sequences with V and J called. Some clones fail to appear in such tables; in the studies checked, an unresolved V gene covers under half of the shortfall, and the cause of the remainder is unknown. The D gene and trimming were derived from the DNA, and the V and J assignments and clone size from that table. This sample is represented by more than 200,000 clones; more than 75% of them were singletons. The leading ten clones occupy about 7% of the sample.

Participants in the prospective study were enrolled through a virtual design, were aged about 18 to 90 years, and lived in 20 to 30 United States geographic areas. To assign participants to cohorts, the prospective study relied on clinical history that participants themselves reported in a screening survey and a study questionnaire. In the prospective study, whole blood, serum and a nasopharyngeal or oropharyngeal swab were collected from each participant by mobile phlebotomists. Participants in the prospective study had the option to provide additional blood draws and questionnaires over a 2-month period. Before DNA extraction, prospective study blood samples were shipped either frozen or at room temperature.

The sequence is built from TRBV7-2 and TRBJ2-1; TRBD2 is a possible D gene, resting on 6 matching bases. The source is a woman between 35 and 50 years old with acute COVID-19. The sample comprised PBMCs or T cells enriched from blood (not recorded which). The DNA sequence reads TGTGCCAGCAGCCTCAATGGCGGGGTGGGCACTGAGCAGTTCTTC. This encodes CASSLNGGVGTEQFF.